The 12 T cell receptor beta chains below come from one sample, sequenced in a study of molecular identifiers for immune sequencing clone quantification. Via MiXCR, TCRdb re-called the PCR reads, giving one row per CDR3 protein. The table shows some 680,000 distinct CDR3 sequences, with about 25% occurring only once. Sequencing was done on a sample of naive CD8+ T cells from blood, with Jurkat cell RNA spiked in. Subset here: FACS-sorted CD8+CD4-CCR7+CD45RA+ naive T cells. Receptor source: a human donor in good health. Some libraries in this study had Jurkat cell RNA spiked in.

Note on this clonotype: A single base separates this from a much larger clone, so it may be a read error. The chain joins TRBV6-2 or TRBV6-3 to TRBJ2-3; maybe TRBD1 (6 bases). CDR1 is MNHEY, CDR2 SVGEGT, per germline. This CDR3 is built from 14 residues. CDR3 sequence reads: CASSHGQSTGTQYF. The CDR3 DNA reads TGTGCCAGCAGTCATGGACAGAGCACAGGTACGCAGTATTTT.

Remarks on this clonotype: A much larger clone sits a single nucleotide away, making a read error possible. The chain links TRBV5-6 to TRBJ2-7; D may be TRBD2 (6 bases). This CDR3 comprises 14 residues. Per germline, CDR1 SGHDT and CDR2 YYEEEE. The CDR3 nucleotides read TGTGCCAACAGCTTGGGAGGCGTCGGGTACGAGCAGTACTTC. This gives the protein CANSLGGVGYEQYF. Together with reference TRBV5-6 and TRBJ2-7, the CDR3 gives the full variable domain: DAGVTQSPTHLIKTRGQQVTLRCSPKSGHDTVSWYQQALGQGPQFIFQYYEEEERQRGNFPDRFSGHQFPNYSSELNVNALLLGDSALYLCANSLGGVGYEQYFGPGTRLTVT.

Concerning this clonotype itself: A single base separates this from a much larger clone, so it may be a read error. This CDR3 is missing its conserved last phenylalanine or tryptophan, likely due to a read error. V gene TRBV27 combines with J gene TRBJ1-5; D may be TRBD1 (5 bases). V lost 3 bases to trimming and J lost 6 bases, with 15 bases between them. Germline CDR1 is MNHEY and CDR2 is SMNVEV (reference sequence). This CDR3 comprises 15 residues. The CDR3 protein is CASSLMGRTGQPQHI. For the CDR3, the DNA is TGTGCCAGCAGTTTGATGGGACGTACAGGTCAGCCCCAGCATATT.

V usage is TRBV7-9 and J usage is TRBJ2-7; 12 nucleotides match TRBD2. This CDR3 spans 18 amino acids. V lost 1 base, J lost 0 bases, and 7 bases stayed unmatched. From germline, CDR1 is SEHNR and CDR2 FQNEAQ (reference sequence). The CDR3 protein is CASSLGLAGEGSSYEQYF. The CDR3 DNA reads as TGTGCCAGCAGCTTAGGACTAGCGGGAGAGGGGAGCTCCTACGAGCAGTACTTC.

This clonotype was seen only a few times. The chain recombines TRBV7-9 with TRBJ2-7; perhaps D is TRBD1 or TRBD2 (5 bases each). V lost 5 bases and J lost 2, with 31 bases in between. Germline V gives CDR1 SEHNR, CDR2 FQNEAQ (reference sequence). This CDR3 region has 20 residues. The CDR3 reads CASSPPFFGAAPILTYEQYF. The CDR3, as DNA: TGTGCCAGCAGCCCTCCCTTTTTCGGGGCGGCACCAATCCTTACCTACGAGCAGTACTTC.

The table lists this clonotype with many counts. The rearrangement joins TRBV30 to TRBJ1-1; D is uncertain. Trimming took off 3 bases at V and 4 bases at J, with 18 bases between the two ends. There are 15 residues in the CDR3. In germline, CDR1 is GTSNPN, CDR2 SVGIG (reference sequence). The CDR3 bases are TGTGCCTGGAGACGTCTATTAGGTTTTGGCACTGAAGCTTTCTTT. Translation: CAWRRLLGFGTEAFF. The whole variable domain, remainder taken from reference TRBV30 and TRBJ1-1, is SQTIHQWPATLVQPVGSPLSLECTVEGTSNPNLYWYRQAAGRGLQLLFYSVGIGQISSEVPQNLSASRPQDRQFILSSKKLLLSDSGFYLCAWRRLLGFGTEAFFGQGTRLTVV.

Of note for this clonotype: This may be a read error, as it is one base from a much larger clone. The chain has TRBV20-1 and TRBJ2-7; 9 nucleotides line up with TRBD1. The CDR3 runs 13 residues. The V gene's germline CDR1 is DFQATT and CDR2 SNEGSKA (reference sequence). CDR3 coding DNA: TGCCGTGCCCGACAGGGGGGCTTCTTCGAGCAGTACTTC. This translates into CRARQGGFFEQYF.

The gene calls are TRBV24-1 and TRBJ2-3; D unresolved. The CDR3 loop spans 16 amino acids. V dropped 4 bases and J dropped 0 bases, with 13 bases sitting between them. In germline, CDR1 is KGHDR, CDR2 SFDVKD. The CDR3 sequence: CATSEFGSTSTDTQYF. CDR3 nucleotides: TGTGCCACCAGTGAATTCGGTTCTACTAGCACAGATACGCAGTATTTT.

As regards this clonotype: This may arise from a read error, as a much more abundant clone is one base away. The gene calls are TRBV30 and TRBJ2-7; D is uncertain. The V end lost 4 bases, the J end lost 12 bases, and 19 bases lay between the germline ends. The CDR3 length is 12 residues. CDR1 and CDR2 from the germline V gene are GTSNPN and SVGIG (reference sequence). This CDR3 reads CAWTDVGIGPYF. The CDR3 DNA reads TGTGCCTGGACCGATGTAGGAATCGGGCCGTACTTC.

For this clonotype: A much larger clone differs from this one at a single base, so this may be a read error. The chain uses TRBV7-2 and TRBJ2-7; no reliable D call. This CDR3 has 15 residues. Germline loops: CDR1 SGHTA, CDR2 FQGNSA. Written as DNA, the CDR3 is TGTGCCAGCAGCGGGCTATGGGCCGATTCCTACGAGCCGTACTTC. It codes for CASSGLWADSYEPYF. Full variable domain (outside the CDR3, taken from reference TRBV7-2 and TRBJ2-7): GAGVSQSPSNKVTEKGKDVELRCDPISGHTALYWYRQSLGQGLEFLIYFQGNSAPDKSGLPSDRFSAERTGGSVSTLTIQRTQQEDSAVYLCASSGLWADSYEPYFGPGTRLTVT.

This clonotype was recorded many times. V and J are TRBV21-1 and TRBJ2-3; TRBD1 was called by the table and not checked on the DNA. TRBV21-1 is labeled a pseudogene. CDR3 length: 18 residues. Written as DNA, the CDR3 is TGTGCCAGCAGCAAAGAGGGGCAATCAAAGCCAAGGACAGATACGCAGTATTTT. Protein: CASSKEGQSKPRTDTQYF.

For this clonotype: A read error may be the cause here, since a much bigger clone is one base away. The gene calls are TRBV7-6 and TRBJ1-1; D is unclear. The V gene's germline CDR1 is SGHVS and CDR2 FNYEAQ. This CDR3 spans 14 amino acids. Trimming left V 8 bases short and J 5 bases short, with 18 bases between. For the CDR3, the DNA is TGTGCCAGCTTAGTTGACGCCCCGGGGACTGAAGCTTTCTTT. Its translation is CASLVDAPGTEAFF.